This TCR beta chain appears in the sequencing data of a study of breast tumors, draining lymph nodes, adjacent tissues. The study, taken as a whole, reports: Findings are consistent with lymph node origin and intratumoral expansion of most tumor T cells. Tumor T cell lymph node origin was a supported hypothesis, not proven. Compared with lymph nodes, tumors were less diverse; compared with nontumor tissue, more.

This CDR3 has 16 residues. The germline V and J ends were trimmed by 1 base and 2 bases, with 15 bases remaining between them. Germline V CDR1 and CDR2: SGHRS, YFSETQ. Breast cancer patients provided tissue from their axillary draining lymph nodes. This clonotype showed up many times. The antigen is unknown. TCRdb analysed the multiplex PCR reads with MiXCR anew, one entry per CDR3 protein. Here the sample spans 180,000 or so distinct CDR3 sequences, around a third being singletons. The clonotype comes from a female donor with breast cancer. Some clones in this sample may be carry-over from other donors' samples. What was sequenced was axillary lymph node tissue. The V and J genes are TRBV5-1 and TRBJ1-2, with D possibly being TRBD1 (6 bases). The CDR3 DNA follows: TGCGCCAGCAGCTTGCGTGCGGGGGCACCCAACTATGGCTACACCTTC. Translated: CASSLRAGAPNYGYTF.